Each of the 18 T cell receptor beta chains below was sequenced from the same sample in a study of cytotoxic CD8 clonotypes in ibrutinib-treated CLL (dated by TCRdb to about 2021). The library was generated by the immunoSEQ multiplex PCR assay. TCRdb re-hosts the immuneACCESS table, in-frame sequences only. Its copies lack some clones; in the studies checked, an unresolved V gene accounts for under half of them, and the cause for the rest is not known. The sample records some 300,000 clones, roughly 85% of which are singletons. Over 6.5% of the sample is held by the ten biggest clonotypes. The sample here was PBMCs, taken before ibrutinib treatment. These receptors originate from a human donor with chronic lymphocytic leukemia.

The CDR3 DNA reads as TGTGCCTGGCGAACTCAGGGGGCTCGATACGAGCAGTACTTC. As protein: CAWRTQGARYEQYF. This chain connects TRBV30 to TRBJ2-7; 8 bases are a match to TRBD1. Germline V gene data show CDR1 as GTSNPN and CDR2 as SVGIG (reference sequence). The CDR3 totals 14 residues. V was pared by 5 bases and J by 4 bases, with 10 bases of the junction left unmatched. Full variable domain (rest looked up from reference TRBV30 and TRBJ2-7): SQTIHQWPATLVQPVGSPLSLECTVEGTSNPNLYWYRQAAGRGLQLLFYSVGIGQISSEVPQNLSASRPQDRQFILSSKKLLLSDSGFYLCAWRTQGARYEQYFGPGTRLTVT.

The chain carries TRBV27 and TRBJ1-2, with D unclear. V shed 5 bases and J shed 1 base, with 11 bases lying between them. This CDR3 has 14 amino acids. The germline CDR1 and CDR2 sequences are MNHEY and SMNVEV (reference sequence). CDR3 DNA: TGTGCCAGCAGTACCTCCCAGCTTAACTATGGCTACACCTTC. Encoded protein: CASSTSQLNYGYTF.

The V gene is TRBV18, the J gene TRBJ2-7; 7 nucleotides match TRBD1. CDR1 and CDR2 (germline): KGHSH, LQKENI. This CDR3 is built from 14 residues. V gave up 4 bases and J gave up 4 bases; unmatched junction bases: 7. The chain's CDR3 is CASSHPGQLYEQYF. The CDR3, as DNA: TGTGCCAGCTCACACCCGGGACAGTTGTACGAGCAGTACTTC.

V is TRBV18 and J is TRBJ1-1; 9 bases align to TRBD1. The germline CDR1 and CDR2 sequences are KGHSH and LQKENI. The length of the CDR3 is 14 residues. J was trimmed by 6 bases and V by 3 bases; bases with no gene match: 5. The CDR3 DNA is TGTGCCAGCTCACCGACAGGGGGGGAGTCTGAAGCTTTCTTT. Translated, it gives CASSPTGGESEAFF.

This chain uses TRBV28 with TRBJ2-5, with 7 bases matching TRBD1. Germline V gene sequence: CDR1 MDHEN, CDR2 SYDVKM. There are 15 residues in the CDR3. V lost 2 bases and J lost 10; bases outside the gene matches: 13. Written as DNA, the CDR3 is TGTGCCAGCAGTTTACCCGGGACAGCCGCGGGTGTCCAGTACTTC. Its protein product is CASSLPGTAAGVQYF.

This chain joins TRBV7-9 and TRBJ2-7, with D maybe TRBD2 (5 bases). This CDR3 spans 14 amino acids. Germline V CDR1 and CDR2: SEHNR, FQNEAQ (reference sequence). With 5 bases removed from V and 2 bases from J, the gap between germline ends came to 13 bases. CDR3 sequence (DNA): TGTGCCAGCAGCCAAGCGGCCCGCCCCTACGAGCAGTACTTC. It specifies CASSQAARPYEQYF.

The chain couples TRBV9 to TRBJ2-2; TRBD2 agrees at 15 bases. The CDR3 sequence is 16 residues long. In germline, CDR1 is SGDLS, CDR2 YYNGEE. V was pared by 6 bases and J by 4 bases, with 4 bases of the junction left unmatched. The DNA of the CDR3 is TGTGCCAGCATGCCGGGACTAGCGGGAGGCACCGGGGAGCTGTTTTTT. Translation gives CASMPGLAGGTGELFF.

This chain uses TRBV30 with TRBJ2-7, with 7 bases fitting TRBD1. The CDR3 consists of 14 residues. CDR1 is GTSNPN and CDR2 is SVGIG in the germline V gene (reference sequence). Trimming took 2 bases from V and 0 from J; bases not matched to a gene: 4. The CDR3 reads CAWSRQGFSYEQYF. CDR3 sequence (DNA): TGTGCCTGGAGTCGACAGGGATTCTCCTACGAGCAGTACTTC.

J is TRBJ1-1 and V is TRBV6-5, with unresolved D. Germline V lookup: CDR1 MNHEY, CDR2 SVGAGI. Trimming removed 6 bases from V and 0 bases from J, with 11 bases in between. The CDR3 runs 14 residues. CDR3 coding DNA: TGTGCCAGCAGAATGATTAAATTGAACACTGAAGCTTTCTTT. It encodes CASRMIKLNTEAFF.

The rearrangement uses TRBV2 and TRBJ1-1, with D unresolved. Trimming shortened V by 3 bases and J by 0 bases, and 8 bases separated the two germline ends. This CDR3 is built from 14 residues. Germline V gene sequence: CDR1 SNHLY, CDR2 FYNNEI. CDR3 sequence reads: CASSEVRMNTEAFF. The CDR3 region has the DNA TGTGCCAGCAGTGAGGTCAGGATGAACACTGAAGCTTTCTTT.

The chain is built from TRBV15 and TRBJ2-7; TRBD2 agrees at 12 bases. The germline CDR1 and CDR2 sequences are LNHNV and YYDKDF (reference sequence). Unmatched junction bases numbered 6, after V lost 1 base and J lost 5 bases. The CDR3 is 16 residues long. CDR3 DNA sequence: TGTGCCACCAGCAGAGCACTAGCGGGAGGATACGACGAGCAGTACTTC. Amino acids: CATSRALAGGYDEQYF. Drawing the rest from reference TRBV15 and TRBJ2-7, the complete variable domain is DAMVIQNPRYQVTQFGKPVTLSCSQTLNHNVMYWYQQKSSQAPKLLFHYYDKDFNNEADTPDNFQSRRPNTSFCFLDIRSPGLGDTAMYLCATSRALAGGYDEQYFGPGTRLTVT.

This chain connects TRBV7-3 to TRBJ2-2; 7 nucleotides align to TRBD2. This CDR3 has 14 residues. With V trimmed by 6 bases and J by 2 bases, 3 bases remained unmatched. CDR1 SGHTA and CDR2 FQGTGA come from the germline V gene. This chain's CDR3 is CASRPSGNTGELFF. For the CDR3, the DNA is TGTGCCAGCAGACCTAGCGGTAACACCGGGGAGCTGTTTTTT.

V is TRBV11-2 and J is TRBJ2-1, with D unresolved. Looked up from germline, CDR1 is SGHAT and CDR2 is FQNNGV. V was clipped by 1 base and J by 6 bases, with 13 bases between them. The CDR3 runs to 15 residues. The CDR3 loop is CASSLALSGLNEQFF. Here the CDR3 DNA reads TGTGCCAGCAGCTTAGCTCTATCTGGCCTCAATGAGCAGTTCTTC. Complete variable domain (other parts from reference TRBV11-2 and TRBJ2-1): EAGVAQSPRYKIIEKRQSVAFWCNPISGHATLYWYQQILGQGPKLLIQFQNNGVVDDSQLPKDRFSAERLKGVDSTLKIQPAKLEDSAVYLCASSLALSGLNEQFFGPGTRLTVL.

CDR3 nucleotide sequence: TGTGCCCGCTTCCTCGAGGCTGCCTATATGTCAGATACGCAGTATTTT. As protein: CARFLEAAYMSDTQYF. The V call is TRBV5-6, the J call TRBJ2-3; D is unclear. CDR3 length: 16 residues. Trimming pared 10 bases from V and 4 bases from J, leaving 25 bases between. The germline V gene has CDR1 SGHDT and CDR2 YYEEEE.

The chain links TRBV19 to TRBJ2-7, with 7 bases aligning to TRBD1. The CDR3 is 13 amino acids. CDR1 and CDR2 (germline): LNHDA, SQIVND (reference sequence). Trimming cost V 9 bases and J 4 bases; bases outside gene matches: 9. The DNA for the CDR3 is TGTGCCAGCAGCGAGGGGGCCGATTACGAGCAGTACTTC. Residues: CASSEGADYEQYF.

CDR3 residues: CASSRQDRNQPQHF. Here the CDR3 DNA reads TGTGCCAGCAGTAGACAGGACCGCAATCAGCCCCAGCATTTT. V usage is TRBV2 and J usage is TRBJ1-5, with D perhaps TRBD1 (6 bases). CDR1 is SNHLY and CDR2 is FYNNEI in the germline V gene. The CDR3 consists of 14 residues. Trimming took 5 bases from V and 2 from J, leaving 10 bases between them.

This clone has only one observation. The J gene is TRBJ2-1, the V gene TRBV5-6; 12 positions match TRBD2. V shed 0 bases and J 2 bases; nucleotides not matched to a gene: 9. The germline V gene encodes CDR1 SGHDT and CDR2 YYEEEE. The CDR3 extends over 19 amino acids. The CDR3 reads CASSLGRLAGGPTYNEQFF. As DNA, the CDR3 is TGTGCCAGCAGCTTGGGGAGGCTAGCGGGAGGGCCCACCTACAATGAGCAGTTCTTC. The variable domain in full, completed from reference TRBV5-6 and TRBJ2-1, reads DAGVTQSPTHLIKTRGQQVTLRCSPKSGHDTVSWYQQALGQGPQFIFQYYEEEERQRGNFPDRFSGHQFPNYSSELNVNALLLGDSALYLCASSLGRLAGGPTYNEQFFGPGTRLTVL.

This chain connects TRBV29-1 to TRBJ2-1; TRBD2 matches at 8 bases. V was pared by 4 bases and J by 7 bases, with 6 bases of the junction left unmatched. The CDR3 covers 13 residues. CDR1 SQVTM and CDR2 ANQGSEA come from the germline V gene. The CDR3 region is CSVVGLGGNEQFF. CDR3 nucleotide sequence: TGCAGCGTTGTGGGACTAGGGGGGAATGAGCAGTTCTTC.